The clone carrying this T cell receptor beta chain was detected only once. The CDR3 runs 16 residues. V shed 5 bases and J 6 bases; nucleotides not matched to a gene: 11. The germline V gene encodes CDR1 SEHNR and CDR2 FQNEAQ (reference sequence). The sample comes from a study of blood T cell repertoires in COVID-19. About the research overall: Donors in the United States, Italy and Spain gave samples during acute or convalescent COVID-19.

Source study methods: Reference gene primers were amplified, and this amplification served to estimate nucleated cell counts. TCRdb keeps only in-frame clones here, not all; method: immunoSEQ multiplex PCR. V and J calls plus clone size are reproduced from that table; the DNA served to infer D and trimming. The sample lists around 250,000 clones; about four fifths were seen once. The clonotype comes from a man younger than 45 who had recovered from COVID-19. The chain is built from TRBV7-9 and TRBJ2-1, with 9 bases matching TRBD1. The sample taken for sequencing was peripheral blood. CDR3 coding DNA: TGTGCCAGCAGCGGAGTCCTTGGGACAGGGACCAATGAGCAGTTCTTC. Protein sequence: CASSGVLGTGTNEQFF.